This T cell receptor (beta chain) was recovered during a study of blood T cell repertoires in COVID-19. The germline CDR1 and CDR2 sequences are DFQATT and SNEGSKA (reference sequence). This CDR3 has 15 amino acids. Trimming removed 3 bases at V and 5 bases at J, with 19 bases between. TCRdb's copy holds only in-frame clones and misses some; the assay was immunoSEQ multiplex PCR. The sample gives around 160,000 clones, about 85% of which show up once; approximately 2.7% is in the top ten. The chain joins TRBV20-1 to TRBJ1-1, with D tentatively TRBD1 (5 bases). This TCR derives from a middle-aged woman with active or convalescent COVID-19. Material for sequencing was peripheral blood. CDR3 sequence reads: CSASPGRGKGTEAFF. The CDR3 bases are TGCAGTGCTAGTCCCGGGCGGGGGAAAGGAACTGAAGCTTTCTTT.